Listed here are 31 T cell receptor beta chains from one sample, sequenced in a study of neurological immune-mediated disorders. TCRdb called the 5' RACE reads again in MiXCR, with one record for every CDR3 protein. The sample lists about 79,000 distinct CDR3 sequences; 11% to 15% were seen once. Material for sequencing was PBMCs. The receptors come from a woman aged 50 to 60 in good health.

This clonotype was recorded many times. This chain links TRBV5-1 with TRBJ2-3; maybe TRBD2 (6 bases). The CDR3 has 16 residues. Trimming stripped 7 bases from V and 0 bases from J, with 18 bases between. Germline values: CDR1 SGHRS, CDR2 YFSETQ. The DNA of the CDR3 is TGCGCCAGCGCCGATGGGACTTTTACTAGCACAGATACGCAGTATTTT. This translates into CASADGTFTSTDTQYF.

This clonotype was counted ten times or more. This chain links TRBV12-3 or TRBV12-4 with TRBJ2-1, with 9 bases fitting TRBD2. Trimming took 5 bases from V and 10 from J; bases not matched to a gene: 9. The CDR3 totals 14 residues. This chain's CDR3 is CASSPRLTSGEQFF. As DNA, the CDR3 is TGTGCCAGCAGTCCTCGATTAACTAGCGGGGAGCAGTTCTTC.

The J gene is TRBJ2-1, the V gene TRBV3-1; the D gene is possibly TRBD2 (6 bases). Germline-derived CDR1 and CDR2 are LGHDT and YNNKEL (reference sequence). V gave up 2 bases and J gave up 5 bases, with 16 bases separating them. This CDR3 region has 16 residues. CDR3 loop: CASSQLRFRTNNEQFF. CDR3 sequence (DNA): TGTGCCAGCAGCCAACTCCGGTTCAGGACTAACAATGAGCAGTTCTTC.

This clonotype was counted at least ten times. V and J are TRBV18 and TRBJ2-1; tentative D call: TRBD1 (5 bases). V lost 2 bases, J lost 4 bases, and 12 bases lay in between. Looked up from germline, CDR1 is KGHSH and CDR2 is LQKENI. The CDR3 runs to 15 residues. CDR3 sequence (DNA): TGTGCCAGCTCACCAGGTGCAGGGCAATACAATGAGCAGTTCTTC. Protein product: CASSPGAGQYNEQFF.

As to this clonotype: This sequence may be a read error, since a much larger clone differs from it by one base. The chain has TRBV7-9 and TRBJ2-6; 8 nucleotides agree with TRBD1. The length of the CDR3 is 17 residues. The germline CDR1 and CDR2 sequences are SEHNR and FQNEAQ (reference sequence). The DNA for the CDR3 is TGTGCCAGCAGCTTAGACAGGGGGGCCAGTGGGGCCAACTTCCTGACTTTC. This translates into CASSLDRGASGANFLTF.

This clonotype was counted ten times or more. CDR3 bases: TGTGCCAGCAGCCAAGATCCGGGGTCCTACAATGAGCAGTTCTTC. This sequence encodes CASSQDPGSYNEQFF. V and J are TRBV3-1 and TRBJ2-1; perhaps TRBD2 as D (5 bases). Trimming took 0 bases from V and 1 from J, leaving 7 bases between them. The CDR3 is 15 residues long. The germline V gene has CDR1 LGHDT and CDR2 YNNKEL (reference sequence).

This clonotype has at least ten counts. V usage is TRBV7-9 and J usage is TRBJ2-7; D is ambiguous. V was shortened by 3 bases and J by 1 base, with 7 bases between the two germline ends. The CDR3 spans 13 residues. CDR1 and CDR2 from the germline V gene are SEHNR and FQNEAQ (reference sequence). CDR3 protein: CASSFSVSYEQYF. CDR3 sequence (DNA): TGTGCCAGCAGCTTCTCTGTGTCCTACGAGCAGTACTTC.

This clonotype showed up many times. This chain joins TRBV14 and TRBJ2-4, with D perhaps TRBD2 (7 bases). The ends were cut back, 2 bases at V and 3 bases at J, with 14 bases in the middle. Germline V lookup: CDR1 SGHDN, CDR2 FVKESK. This CDR3 is 16 amino acids long. CDR3 protein: CASSQNTGRVKNIQYF. The CDR3 nucleotides are TGTGCCAGCAGCCAAAACACAGGGAGGGTCAAAAACATTCAGTACTTC.

The table lists this clonotype with many counts. The chain has TRBV6-5 and TRBJ1-1, with D possibly being TRBD1 (5 bases). The germline V and J ends were trimmed by 7 bases and 1 base, with 13 bases remaining between them. CDR1 and CDR2 from the germline V gene are MNHEY and SVGAGI. The CDR3 covers 14 residues. The CDR3 region has the DNA TGTGCCAGCAACCCCAGGGTTAAGAACACTGAAGCTTTCTTT. As protein: CASNPRVKNTEAFF.

This clonotype was seen at least ten times. The chain employs TRBV5-1 and TRBJ2-7, with D tentatively TRBD2 (7 bases). V dropped 6 bases and J dropped 4 bases, with 14 bases sitting between them. The germline V gene has CDR1 SGHRS and CDR2 YFSETQ. The CDR3 consists of 13 residues. In nucleotides, the CDR3 is TGCGCCAGCAACAGGGAGGGGATTTACGAGCAGTACTTC. Its protein is CASNREGIYEQYF.

As regards this clonotype: This could be a read error, since a much larger clone is one nucleotide away. The genes are TRBV7-2 and TRBJ2-3; 9 nucleotides line up with TRBD2. Germline CDR1 SGHTA, CDR2 FQGNSA. After removal of 5 bases from V and 5 bases from J, the junction contained 8 bases not matched to a gene. The CDR3 covers 15 residues. The DNA for the CDR3 is TGTGCCAGCAGCGTAAGCGGGGGGCGCAAAGATACGCAGTATTTT. It codes for CASSVSGGRKDTQYF. The full variable domain, in which reference TRBV7-2 and TRBJ2-3 provide the parts outside the CDR3, is GAGVSQSPSNKVTEKGKDVELRCDPISGHTALYWYRQSLGQGLEFLIYFQGNSAPDKSGLPSDRFSAERTGGSVSTLTIQRTQQEDSAVYLCASSVSGGRKDTQYFGPGTRLTVL.

This clonotype came up many times. This chain joins TRBV6-5 and TRBJ2-7; D gene ambiguous. The germline gives CDR1 MNHEY, CDR2 SVGAGI. There are 11 residues in the CDR3. V lost 5 bases to trimming and J lost 7 bases, with 9 bases between them. Here the CDR3 reads CASSTPREQYF. The CDR3 DNA reads as TGTGCCAGCAGTACTCCGAGGGAGCAGTACTTC.

This clonotype turned up a few times. The V call is TRBV5-1, the J call TRBJ2-5; 8 bases map to TRBD1. After removal of 4 bases from V and 3 bases from J, the junction contained 8 bases not matched to a gene. The CDR3 runs to 15 residues. The germline V gene has CDR1 SGHRS and CDR2 YFSETQ. The CDR3, as DNA: TGCGCCAGCAGCCGCAGACAGGGGAATAAAGAGACCCAGTACTTC. This codes for CASSRRQGNKETQYF.

V is TRBV24-1 and J is TRBJ2-5; D remains ambiguous. Trimming took 2 bases from V and 5 from J, leaving 20 bases between them. This CDR3 has 17 residues. Germline CDR1 and CDR2: KGHDR and SFDVKD. The CDR3 DNA reads TGTGCCACCAGTGATTCTGGTTTAGGGCATGAGAGGGAGACCCAGTACTTC. It yields the protein CATSDSGLGHERETQYF.

This clonotype was seen many times. The chain is built from TRBV6-1 and TRBJ2-5; 10 bases line up with TRBD2. Germline V gives CDR1 MNHNS, CDR2 SASEGT. V lost 6 bases, J lost 5 bases, and 12 bases stayed unmatched. The CDR3 extends over 16 amino acids. In DNA, the CDR3 is TGTGCCAGCAGGGCCCGACTTCTAGCGGGGGTGGAGACCCAGTACTTC. Its protein product is CASRARLLAGVETQYF.

This clonotype was found many times. The V gene is TRBV7-9, the J gene TRBJ1-2; D possibly corresponds to TRBD1 (5 bases). Trimming removed 3 bases at V and 8 bases at J, with 13 bases between. In germline, CDR1 is SEHNR, CDR2 FQNEAQ (reference sequence). The CDR3 consists of 13 residues. CDR3 sequence (DNA): TGTGCCAGCAGCTTGTTCCAGGGATCGGGCTACACCTTC. Protein sequence: CASSLFQGSGYTF.

This clonotype was seen at least ten times. This chain links TRBV20-1 with TRBJ2-5; 7 nucleotides align to TRBD2. Per germline, CDR1 DFQATT and CDR2 SNEGSKA (reference sequence). The CDR3 has 13 residues. V lost 1 base and J lost 2; bases outside the gene matches: 1. The CDR3 reads CSARAGGQETQYF. The CDR3 DNA sequence: TGCAGTGCTAGAGCGGGGGGTCAAGAGACCCAGTACTTC.

This clonotype was seen many times. CDR3: CASSGGLRETQYF. In DNA, the CDR3 is TGCGCCAGCAGCGGGGGCTTAAGAGAGACCCAGTACTTC. This sequence joins TRBV5-1 and TRBJ2-5; D possibly corresponds to TRBD1 (6 bases). Germline V gene sequence: CDR1 SGHRS, CDR2 YFSETQ. Deletions cut 4 bases from V and 4 bases from J, with 11 bases between. The CDR3 consists of 13 residues.

This clonotype has a count of ten or more. V gene TRBV25-1 combines with J gene TRBJ2-2; 8 nucleotides agree with TRBD1. Germline V gives CDR1 MGHDK, CDR2 SYGVNS. This CDR3 comprises 15 residues. V lost 6 bases to trimming and J lost 6 bases; unmatched junction nucleotides: 9. The chain's CDR3 is CASSDDRGSAGELFF. As DNA, the CDR3 is TGTGCCAGCAGCGACGACAGGGGTTCGGCCGGGGAGCTGTTTTTT.

This clonotype was counted ten times or more. The chain links TRBV11-2 to TRBJ1-6, with 7 bases identical to TRBD1. Germline assignment: CDR1 SGHAT and CDR2 FQNNGV. With 4 bases clipped from V and 8 bases from J, the junction kept 5 bases outside the gene matches. The length of the CDR3 is 14 residues. DNA of the CDR3: TGTGCCAGCAGCTCGGGACAGCGATATTCACCCCTCCACTTT. It is translated as CASSSGQRYSPLHF. Drawing the rest from reference TRBV11-2 and TRBJ1-6, the complete variable domain is EAGVAQSPRYKIIEKRQSVAFWCNPISGHATLYWYQQILGQGPKLLIQFQNNGVVDDSQLPKDRFSAERLKGVDSTLKIQPAKLEDSAVYLCASSSGQRYSPLHFGNGTRLTVT.

This clonotype showed up many times. The chain couples TRBV28 to TRBJ2-1; possibly TRBD2 for D (6 bases). The CDR3 length is 13 residues. Germline-derived CDR1 and CDR2 are MDHEN and SYDVKM. Trimming pared 3 bases from V and 9 bases from J, leaving 12 bases between. CDR3 region: CASSLPLGLEQFF. DNA of the CDR3: TGTGCCAGCAGTTTGCCCCTGGGACTTGAGCAGTTCTTC. The whole variable domain, filled in from reference TRBV28 and TRBJ2-1, reads DVKVTQSSRYLVKRTGEKVFLECVQDMDHENMFWYRQDPGLGLRLIYFSYDVKMKEKGDIPEGYSVSREKKERFSLILESASTNQTSMYLCASSLPLGLEQFFGPGTRLTVL.

At least ten counts were recorded for this clonotype. V is TRBV9 and J is TRBJ2-5, with 10 bases that match TRBD2. Germline-derived CDR1 and CDR2 are SGDLS and YYNGEE. V trimming: 3 bases; J trimming: 5 bases; junction bases outside the gene matches: 10. The CDR3 has 16 residues. DNA for the CDR3: TGTGCCAGCAGCGACGGGAGCGGGGGGGCCCTGGAGACCCAGTACTTC. Translating it yields CASSDGSGGALETQYF.

The chain carries TRBV20-1 and TRBJ2-7; 9 bases are a match to TRBD2. There are 14 residues in the CDR3. Germline trimming cut 4 bases from V and 6 bases from J; bases unmatched to any gene: 10. From germline, CDR1 is DFQATT and CDR2 SNEGSKA (reference sequence). Here the CDR3 DNA reads TGCAGTGCTACCCCGGGACTAGCTGTTTCCGAGCAGTACTTC. This sequence encodes CSATPGLAVSEQYF.

This clonotype was observed many times. The V and J genes are TRBV20-1 and TRBJ1-1, with a possible D match to TRBD1 (6 bases). CDR1 and CDR2 (germline): DFQATT, SNEGSKA (reference sequence). This CDR3 has 11 amino acids. The CDR3 DNA reads as TGCAGGGGGGAAGGGGGCACTGAAGCTTTCTTT. This codes for CRGEGGTEAFF.

This clonotype was counted at least ten times. V usage is TRBV7-2 and J usage is TRBJ2-5; 16 positions agree with TRBD2. The germline gives CDR1 SGHTA, CDR2 FQGNSA. Trimming at V came to 3 bases and at J to 1 base, leaving 8 bases not matched to a gene. This CDR3 region has 19 residues. The chain's CDR3 is CASSLSGTSGRASQETQYF. The CDR3 DNA follows: TGTGCCAGCAGCTTGTCCGGGACTAGCGGGAGGGCGTCCCAAGAGACCCAGTACTTC. Variable domain in full (rest from reference TRBV7-2 and TRBJ2-5): GAGVSQSPSNKVTEKGKDVELRCDPISGHTALYWYRQSLGQGLEFLIYFQGNSAPDKSGLPSDRFSAERTGGSVSTLTIQRTQQEDSAVYLCASSLSGTSGRASQETQYFGPGTRLLVL.

This clonotype was seen ten or more times. The chain has TRBV5-1 and TRBJ2-1; 8 nucleotides line up with TRBD1. Germline V gene data show CDR1 as SGHRS and CDR2 as YFSETQ. The CDR3 covers 14 residues. The V gene end was trimmed by 4 bases and the J gene end by 9 bases; junction bases not matched to a gene: 9. CDR3 region: CASSELDRESEQFF. In DNA form, the CDR3 reads TGCGCCAGCAGCGAGCTGGACAGGGAAAGTGAGCAGTTCTTC.

This clonotype came up many times. The chain has TRBV20-1 and TRBJ1-2; D not resolved. V was clipped by 1 base and J by 4 bases, with 13 bases between them. The CDR3 is 14 residues long. Germline CDR1 reads DFQATT; CDR2 reads SNEGSKA (reference sequence). DNA of the CDR3: TGCAGTGCTAGAGCAGATATACAAGCCTATGGCTACACCTTC. It yields the protein CSARADIQAYGYTF.

V is TRBV18 and J is TRBJ1-6; 9 nucleotides agree with TRBD1. The germline V gene has CDR1 KGHSH and CDR2 LQKENI. The CDR3 consists of 19 residues. Losses at the gene ends were 2 bases for V and 9 bases for J; bases not matched to a gene: 17. CDR3 residues: CASSPGTGFTSPPSSPLHF. In nucleotides, the CDR3 is TGTGCCAGCTCACCAGGGACAGGGTTTACTTCGCCGCCAAGTTCACCCCTCCACTTT.

This clonotype has a count of ten or more. The genes are TRBV29-1 and TRBJ1-1; possibly TRBD1 for D (6 bases). V was pared by 8 bases and J by 7 bases, with 17 bases between. Germline V CDR1 and CDR2: SQVTM, ANQGSEA. The CDR3 runs 12 residues. As DNA, the CDR3 is TGCAGCTTTCCTATGGGGGGCGGTGAAGCTTTCTTT. This sequence encodes CSFPMGGGEAFF.

The rearrangement joins TRBV12-3 or TRBV12-4 to TRBJ2-3; perhaps TRBD2 as D (7 bases). The CDR3 loop spans 15 amino acids. The ends were cut back, 6 bases at V and 6 bases at J, with 19 bases in the middle. The CDR3 sequence: CASRRVGGRPDTQYF. In DNA form, the CDR3 reads TGTGCCAGCAGGCGAGTCGGGGGGCGGCCGGATACGCAGTATTTT.

Points on this clonotype: One end of the junction does not line up with germline, which may come from a read error. V gene TRBV27 combines with J gene TRBJ2-1, with D perhaps TRBD1 or TRBD2 (6 bases each). Germline V gene sequence: CDR1 MNHEY, CDR2 SMNVEV (reference sequence). CDR3 length: 15 amino acids. This CDR3 is CASIKGGSSFNEQFF. CDR3 DNA sequence: TGTGCCAGCATCAAAGGGGGGTCGTCCTTCAATGAGCAGTTCTTC.